This T cell receptor beta chain comes out of a study of T cell repertoires in cytomegalovirus infection. Study at large: TCR beta signatures that were public indicated CMV infection and matching HLA type.

Germline V gene sequence: CDR1 SGHTA, CDR2 FQGNSA. CDR3 length: 12 amino acids. V lost 4 bases, J lost 2 bases, and 5 bases lay in between. TCRdb re-derived calls from the reads in MiXCR, one entry per CDR3 protein. The table includes approximately 550,000 distinct CDR3 sequences, 15% to 20% detected once. This clonotype was detected ten times or more. Its antigen is not known. The study's findings and limits: Carriage of CMV together with the relevant HLA was identifiable through cumulative public TCR beta family frequency. CMV-specific TCR beta clonotypes restricted by HLA-C dominated the ex vivo response.

The sequenced sample was CD8+ T cells from PBMCs. J is TRBJ2-5 and V is TRBV7-2; D remains unclear. This TCR was recovered from a human donor in good health (CMV status not recorded). Some clones in this sample may be carry-over from other donors' samples. The CDR3: CASSSLQETQYF. The CDR3 bases are TGTGCCAGCAGCTCCCTACAAGAGACCCAGTACTTC. The whole variable domain, filled in from reference TRBV7-2 and TRBJ2-5, reads GAGVSQSPSNKVTEKGKDVELRCDPISGHTALYWYRQSLGQGLEFLIYFQGNSAPDKSGLPSDRFSAERTGGSVSTLTIQRTQQEDSAVYLCASSSLQETQYFGPGTRLLVL.